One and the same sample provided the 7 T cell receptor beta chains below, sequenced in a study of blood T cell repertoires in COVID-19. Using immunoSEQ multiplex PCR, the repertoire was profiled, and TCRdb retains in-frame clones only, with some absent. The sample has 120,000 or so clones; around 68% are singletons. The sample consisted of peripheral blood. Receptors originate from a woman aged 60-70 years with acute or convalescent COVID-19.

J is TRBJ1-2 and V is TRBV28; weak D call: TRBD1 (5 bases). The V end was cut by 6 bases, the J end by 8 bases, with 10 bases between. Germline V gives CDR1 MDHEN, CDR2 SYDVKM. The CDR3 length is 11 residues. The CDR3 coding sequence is TGTGCCAGCAGCTACAGGAGAGGCTACACCTTC. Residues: CASSYRRGYTF.

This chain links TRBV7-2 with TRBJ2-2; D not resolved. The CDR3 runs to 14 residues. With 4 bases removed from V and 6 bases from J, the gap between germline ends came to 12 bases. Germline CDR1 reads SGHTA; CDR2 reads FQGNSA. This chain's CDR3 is CASSSIVGAGELFF. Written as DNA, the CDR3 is TGTGCCAGCAGCTCCATAGTTGGTGCCGGGGAGCTGTTTTTT.

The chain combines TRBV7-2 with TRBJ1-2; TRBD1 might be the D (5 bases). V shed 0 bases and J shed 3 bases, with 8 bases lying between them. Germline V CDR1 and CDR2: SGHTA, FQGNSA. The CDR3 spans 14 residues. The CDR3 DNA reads TGTGCCAGCAGCTTAGCACAGGCGGACTATGGCTACACCTTC. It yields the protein CASSLAQADYGYTF.

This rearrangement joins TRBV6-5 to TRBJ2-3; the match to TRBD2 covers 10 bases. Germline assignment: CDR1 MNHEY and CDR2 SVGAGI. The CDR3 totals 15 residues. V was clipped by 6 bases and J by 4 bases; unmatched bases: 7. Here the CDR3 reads CASSYPLAGSDTQYF. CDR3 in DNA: TGTGCCAGCAGCTACCCACTAGCGGGGTCAGATACGCAGTATTTT.

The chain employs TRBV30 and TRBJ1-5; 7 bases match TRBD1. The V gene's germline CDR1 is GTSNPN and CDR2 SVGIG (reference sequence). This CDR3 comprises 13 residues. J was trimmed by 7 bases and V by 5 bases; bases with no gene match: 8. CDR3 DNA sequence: TGTGCCTGGGGACAGGCCCTGTGGCAGCCCCAGCATTTT. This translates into CAWGQALWQPQHF.

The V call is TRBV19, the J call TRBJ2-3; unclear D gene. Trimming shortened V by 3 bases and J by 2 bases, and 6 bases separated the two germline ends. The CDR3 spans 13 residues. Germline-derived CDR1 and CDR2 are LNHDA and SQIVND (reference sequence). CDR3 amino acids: CASSIFSTDTQYF. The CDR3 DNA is TGTGCCAGTAGTATCTTCTCCACAGATACGCAGTATTTT. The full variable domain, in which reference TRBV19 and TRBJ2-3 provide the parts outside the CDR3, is DGGITQSPKYLFRKEGQNVTLSCEQNLNHDAMYWYRQDPGQGLRLIYYSQIVNDFQKGDIAEGYSVSREKKESFPLTVTSAQKNPTAFYLCASSIFSTDTQYFGPGTRLTVL.

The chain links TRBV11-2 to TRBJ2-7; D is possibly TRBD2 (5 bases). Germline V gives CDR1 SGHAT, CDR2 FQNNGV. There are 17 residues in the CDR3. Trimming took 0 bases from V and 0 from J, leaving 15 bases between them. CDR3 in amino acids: CASSLEQSLDYSYEQYF. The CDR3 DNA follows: TGTGCCAGCAGCTTAGAGCAGTCACTCGACTACTCCTACGAGCAGTACTTC. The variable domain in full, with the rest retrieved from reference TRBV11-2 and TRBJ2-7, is EAGVAQSPRYKIIEKRQSVAFWCNPISGHATLYWYQQILGQGPKLLIQFQNNGVVDDSQLPKDRFSAERLKGVDSTLKIQPAKLEDSAVYLCASSLEQSLDYSYEQYFGPGTRLTVT.